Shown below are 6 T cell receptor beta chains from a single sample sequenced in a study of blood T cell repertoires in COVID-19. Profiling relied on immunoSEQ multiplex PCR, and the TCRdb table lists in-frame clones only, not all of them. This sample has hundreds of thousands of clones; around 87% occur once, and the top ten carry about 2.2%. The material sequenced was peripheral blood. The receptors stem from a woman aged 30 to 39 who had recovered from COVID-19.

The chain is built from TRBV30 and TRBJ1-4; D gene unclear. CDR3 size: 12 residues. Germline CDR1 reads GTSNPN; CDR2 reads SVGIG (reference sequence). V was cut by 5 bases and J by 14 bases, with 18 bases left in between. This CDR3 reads CAWLQTPGALFF. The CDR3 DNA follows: TGTGCCTGGTTACAGACCCCGGGAGCGCTGTTTTTT. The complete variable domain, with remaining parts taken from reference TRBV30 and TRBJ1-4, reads SQTIHQWPATLVQPVGSPLSLECTVEGTSNPNLYWYRQAAGRGLQLLFYSVGIGQISSEVPQNLSASRPQDRQFILSSKKLLLSDSGFYLCAWLQTPGALFFGSGTQLSVL.

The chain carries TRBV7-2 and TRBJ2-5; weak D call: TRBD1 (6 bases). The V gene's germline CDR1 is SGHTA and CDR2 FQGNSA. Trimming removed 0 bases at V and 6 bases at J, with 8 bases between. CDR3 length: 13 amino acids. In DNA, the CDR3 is TGTGCCAGCAGCTTAGCTGGACAGAAGACCCAGTACTTC. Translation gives CASSLAGQKTQYF.

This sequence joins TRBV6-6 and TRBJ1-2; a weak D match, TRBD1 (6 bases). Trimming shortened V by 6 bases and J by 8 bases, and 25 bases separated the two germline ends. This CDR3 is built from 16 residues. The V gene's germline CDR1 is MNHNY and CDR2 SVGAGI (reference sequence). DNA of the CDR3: TGTGCCAGCAGACGGGATTCGGGGGGCAGACTTGACGGCTACACCTTC. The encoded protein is CASRRDSGGRLDGYTF.

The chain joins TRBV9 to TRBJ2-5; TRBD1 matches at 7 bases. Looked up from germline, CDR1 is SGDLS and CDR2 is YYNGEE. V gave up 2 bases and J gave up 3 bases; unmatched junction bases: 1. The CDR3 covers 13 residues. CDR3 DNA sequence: TGTGCCAGCAGCGTCGACAGGGAAGAGACCCAGTACTTC. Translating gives CASSVDREETQYF.

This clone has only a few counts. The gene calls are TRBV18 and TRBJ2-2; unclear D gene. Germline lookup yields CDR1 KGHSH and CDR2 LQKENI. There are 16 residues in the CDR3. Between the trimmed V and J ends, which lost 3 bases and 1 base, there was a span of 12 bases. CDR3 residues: CASSPVAGWNTGELFF. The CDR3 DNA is TGTGCCAGCTCACCGGTGGCAGGCTGGAACACCGGGGAGCTGTTTTTT.

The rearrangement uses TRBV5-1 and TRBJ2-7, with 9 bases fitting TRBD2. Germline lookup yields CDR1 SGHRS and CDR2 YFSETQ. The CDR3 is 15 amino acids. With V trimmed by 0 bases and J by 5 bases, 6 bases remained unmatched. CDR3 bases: TGCGCCAGCAGCTTGGTTAGCGGGAGTTTCGACGAGCAGTACTTC. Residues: CASSLVSGSFDEQYF.